This passage covers 14 T cell receptor beta chains from one sample sequenced in a study of T cell repertoires in cytomegalovirus infection. For these receptors, no antigen is known. In TCRdb, the reads were re-called with MiXCR into one record per CDR3 protein. Of about 700,000 distinct CDR3 sequences detected, roughly a third appear once; the ten largest clones hold about 20%. The specimen comprised cultured PBMCs, sampled from culture after CMV antigen stimulation. Source of these receptors: a human donor in good health (CMV status not recorded). Some clones in this sample may be carry-over from other donors' samples.

This clonotype was counted only a few times. This chain joins TRBV28 and TRBJ1-1; tentatively, D is TRBD1 (5 bases). The germline V gene encodes CDR1 MDHEN and CDR2 SYDVKM. V shed 2 bases and J shed 0 bases, with 10 bases lying between them. The CDR3 has 15 amino acids. CDR3: CASSLLGGLNTEAFF. CDR3 sequence (DNA): TGTGCCAGCAGTTTACTCGGGGGGTTGAACACTGAAGCTTTCTTT.

The V call is TRBV5-3, the J call TRBJ1-6; D possibly corresponds to TRBD1 (6 bases). TRBV5-3 is noted as an ORF with a role that remains uncertain. The CDR3 consists of 15 residues. V lost 8 bases and J lost 6, with 18 bases in between. In DNA, the CDR3 is TGTGCCAGCAGCACATGGACAGCTTCTAATTCACCCCTCCACTTT. Encoded protein: CASSTWTASNSPLHF.

This clonotype was recorded a few times. V and J are TRBV27 and TRBJ2-1; D call uncertain. Germline V gene sequence: CDR1 MNHEY, CDR2 SMNVEV (reference sequence). The V end lost 6 bases, the J end lost 6 bases, and 24 bases lay between the germline ends. The length of the CDR3 is 17 residues. CDR3 nucleotides: TGTGCCAGCAGCCACCCGCTAGGGCTAGTTATCCCCAATGAGCAGTTCTTC. Translated: CASSHPLGLVIPNEQFF.

This CDR3 is CATMGTSGRGVGRYNEQFF. DNA for the CDR3: TGTGCCACGATGGGGACTAGCGGGAGAGGTGTTGGCCGCTACAATGAGCAGTTCTTC. The chain uses TRBV10-3 and TRBJ2-1; 14 bases line up with TRBD2. Germline assignment: CDR1 ENHRY and CDR2 SYGVKD. This CDR3 region has 19 residues. The ends lost 10 bases at V and 3 bases at J; junction bases unmatched: 17.

This clonotype has only a few counts. The chain links TRBV7-2 to TRBJ1-6, with D unclear. CDR3 length equals 12 residues. V was cut by 6 bases and J by 9 bases, with 9 bases left in between. Germline V gene data show CDR1 as SGHTA and CDR2 as FQGNSA. The CDR3 loop is CASRLNSSPLHF. DNA for the CDR3: TGTGCCAGCAGGTTAAATAGTTCACCCCTCCACTTT.

This chain connects TRBV4-2 to TRBJ2-7; TRBD2 is a possible D gene (6 bases). V gave up 2 bases and J gave up 4 bases, with 12 bases separating them. From germline, CDR1 is LGHNA and CDR2 YNFKEQ. This CDR3 spans 14 amino acids. CDR3 sequence reads: CASSQMGGAYEQYF. For the CDR3, the DNA is TGTGCCAGCAGCCAAATGGGGGGAGCATACGAGCAGTACTTC.

V gene TRBV7-2 combines with J gene TRBJ2-7; D may be TRBD1 or TRBD2 (6 bases each). CDR3 size: 14 residues. Trimming shortened V by 2 bases and J by 4 bases, and 12 bases separated the two germline ends. Germline V gene lookup returns CDR1 SGHTA and CDR2 FQGNSA. The CDR3 sequence is CASSLLTGAYEQYF. CDR3 sequence (DNA): TGTGCCAGCAGCTTACTAACGGGGGCTTACGAGCAGTACTTC.

The chain employs TRBV6-4 and TRBJ2-4, with 7 bases fitting TRBD1. Germline values: CDR1 MRHNA, CDR2 SNTAGT. The CDR3 covers 17 residues. Unmatched junction bases numbered 7, after V lost 2 bases and J lost 0 bases. CDR3 sequence: CASSDRDSDVAKNIQYF. The CDR3 DNA reads as TGTGCCAGCAGTGACAGGGACAGCGATGTAGCCAAAAACATTCAGTACTTC.

The rearrangement uses TRBV7-9 and TRBJ2-1; TRBD2 matches 7 bases. Germline V CDR1 and CDR2: SEHNR, FQNEAQ (reference sequence). This CDR3 is built from 16 residues. The V and J ends lost 6 bases and 5 bases, in that order; junction bases with no gene match: 13. This chain's CDR3 is CASRETSEGVHNEQFF. The CDR3 bases are TGTGCCAGCAGAGAAACTAGCGAGGGAGTTCACAATGAGCAGTTCTTC.

The V and J genes are TRBV28 and TRBJ2-3; the match to TRBD2 covers 9 bases. V shed 3 bases and J 3 bases; nucleotides not matched to a gene: 13. The CDR3 sequence is 18 residues long. Germline assignment: CDR1 MDHEN and CDR2 SYDVKM. The CDR3 is CASSFELIGRGGTDTQYF. The CDR3 nucleotides read TGTGCCAGCAGTTTCGAGCTCATCGGGCGGGGGGGAACAGATACGCAGTATTTT.

Turning to this clonotype: A much larger clone lies one base from this, so it may be a read error. CDR3 sequence: CASSLGAINEQFF. The DNA of the CDR3 is TGTGCCAGCAGCTTAGGGGCCATCAATGAGCAGTTCTTC. The genes are TRBV7-6 and TRBJ2-1; D is unclear. The CDR3 extends over 13 amino acids. Trimming cost V 1 base and J 6 bases, with 7 bases left between them. Germline CDR1 reads SGHVS; CDR2 reads FNYEAQ.

The rearrangement links TRBV12-3 or TRBV12-4 to TRBJ1-2, with 9 nucleotides matching TRBD1. This CDR3 region has 14 residues. Trimming removed 7 bases from V and 5 bases from J; junction bases left unmatched: 8. CDR3 bases: TGTGCCAGCACGCGACAGGGGGGGCCTTATGGCTACACCTTC. Its protein is CASTRQGGPYGYTF.

V usage is TRBV7-2 and J usage is TRBJ1-1, with D maybe TRBD1 (5 bases). This CDR3 contains 14 residues. V dropped 5 bases and J dropped 4 bases, with 14 bases sitting between them. CDR1 SGHTA and CDR2 FQGNSA come from the germline V gene. The CDR3 is CASSPRPGLTEAFF. CDR3 nucleotide sequence: TGTGCCAGCAGCCCGCGACCGGGGCTCACTGAAGCTTTCTTT.

As for this clonotype: With a much larger clone just one base away, this may be a read error. The chain carries TRBV7-2 and TRBJ1-4; D perhaps matches TRBD1 (6 bases). Trimming took off 2 bases at V and 5 bases at J, with 21 bases between the two ends. The CDR3 has 18 amino acids. Per germline, CDR1 SGHTA and CDR2 FQGNSA. The CDR3 sequence: CASSLFPTGRGLNEKLFF. CDR3 bases: TGTGCCAGCAGCTTATTCCCGACTGGCAGGGGATTGAATGAAAAACTGTTTTTT.